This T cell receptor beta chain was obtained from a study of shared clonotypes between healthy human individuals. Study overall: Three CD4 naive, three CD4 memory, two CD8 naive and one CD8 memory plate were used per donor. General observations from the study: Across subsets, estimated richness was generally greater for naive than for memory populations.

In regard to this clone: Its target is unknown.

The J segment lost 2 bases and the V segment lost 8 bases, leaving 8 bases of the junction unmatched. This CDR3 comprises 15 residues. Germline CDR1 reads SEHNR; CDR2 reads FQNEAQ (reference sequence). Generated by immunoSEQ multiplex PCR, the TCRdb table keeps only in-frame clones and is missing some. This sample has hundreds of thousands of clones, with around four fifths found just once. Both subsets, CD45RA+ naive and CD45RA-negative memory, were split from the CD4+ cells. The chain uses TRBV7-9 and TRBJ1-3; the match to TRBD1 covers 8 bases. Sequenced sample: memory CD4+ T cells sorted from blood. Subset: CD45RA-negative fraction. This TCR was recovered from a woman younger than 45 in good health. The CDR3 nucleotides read TGTGCCAGCTACAGGGGGATCTACCCTGGAAACACCATATATTTT. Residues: CASYRGIYPGNTIYF.